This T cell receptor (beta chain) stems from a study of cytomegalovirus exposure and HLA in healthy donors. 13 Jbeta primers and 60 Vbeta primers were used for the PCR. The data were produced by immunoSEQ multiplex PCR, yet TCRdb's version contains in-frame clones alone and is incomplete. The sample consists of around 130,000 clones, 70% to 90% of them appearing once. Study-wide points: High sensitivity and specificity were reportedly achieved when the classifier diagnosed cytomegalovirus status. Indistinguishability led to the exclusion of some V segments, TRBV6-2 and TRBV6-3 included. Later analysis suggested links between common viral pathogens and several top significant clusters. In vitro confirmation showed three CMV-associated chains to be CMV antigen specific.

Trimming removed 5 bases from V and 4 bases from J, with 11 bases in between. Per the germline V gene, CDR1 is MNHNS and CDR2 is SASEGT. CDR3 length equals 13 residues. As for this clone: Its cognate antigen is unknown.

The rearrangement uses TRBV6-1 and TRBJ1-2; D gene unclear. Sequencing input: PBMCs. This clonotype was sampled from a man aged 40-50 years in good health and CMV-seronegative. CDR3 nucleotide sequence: TGTGCCAGCAGTTCCGACACTTTCTATGGCTACACCTTC. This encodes CASSSDTFYGYTF.